This note documents a single TCR beta chain sequence. This record belongs to a study of T cells expressing NK-cell markers. TCRdb reprocessed the 5' RACE reads, with one entry per CDR3 protein and no DNA. Its table records about 180,000 distinct CDR3 sequences. The germline V gene has CDR1 SGHTA and CDR2 FQGNSA. The CDR3 sequence is 14 residues long. J is TRBJ1-2 and V is TRBV7-2. The sequenced sample was blood T cells: a sorted CD56 or NKG2C T cell subset, CD4+ or CD8+ T cells, or bulk PBMC T cells (not recorded which). This sequence was found in a man aged 18 to 69 in good health. CDR3 residues: CASTLPGANYGYTF.